This T cell receptor beta chain was recovered during a study of shared clonotypes between healthy human individuals. In the study overall: Per donor, CD8 memory used one plate, CD8 naive used two, CD4 memory used three and CD4 naive used three.

Germline loops: CDR1 KGHSH, CDR2 LQKENI. CDR3 size: 15 residues. V was cut by 3 bases and J by 0 bases, with 9 bases left in between. Only in-frame clones appear in the TCRdb table, and some are missing; sequencing was by immunoSEQ multiplex PCR. The profile shows millions of clones, around 94% of them singletons. Notes on this clone: Its antigen is unknown.

Study-wide results and caveats: Memory subsets had estimated richness that was generally smaller than that of naive subsets.

Naive CD45RA+ and memory CD45RA-negative subsets were split from CD4+ cells. The rearrangement joins TRBV18 to TRBJ1-3, with D hard to call. The sequenced sample consisted of naive CD4+ T cells sorted from blood. Subset: CD45RA+ positively selected. This clonotype originated in a man younger than 30 in good health. The CDR3 loop reads CASSPDNNSGNTIYF. CDR3 DNA: TGTGCCAGCTCACCCGACAATAACTCTGGAAACACCATATATTTT.